The rows below give T cell receptor beta chains drawn from one sample of a study of OX40 agonist ivuxolimab in advanced cancers. Profiling relied on immunoSEQ multiplex PCR, and the TCRdb table lists in-frame clones only, not all of them. The sample has 25,000 or so clones; around 73% are singletons. The source material was CD4+ or CD8+ T cells sorted from blood, sampled in a trial of the OX40 agonist ivuxolimab. Source of these receptors: an adult with an advanced solid tumor such as melanoma, head and neck, liver or kidney cancer. The CDR3 runs from the conserved cysteine through the conserved F or W. The D gene is left open where the match is weak. Expanded clones are given a class, and other clones once, few, many or no size at all.

D gene,clone size,J gene,V gene,CDR3 protein,CDR3 DNA
.,.,TRBJ2-2,TRBV27,CASSSGGGELFF,TGTGCCAGCAGTTCGGGTGGCGGGGAGCTGTTTTTT
.,.,TRBJ2-1,TRBV27,CASSLLTSNEQFF,TGTGCCAGCAGTTTACTGACTAGCAATGAGCAGTTCTTC
.,once,TRBJ2-1,TRBV7-9,CASSLVGRGPNEQFF,TGTGCCAGCAGCTTAGTCGGGCGGGGCCCCAATGAGCAGTTCTTC
.,medium-sized,TRBJ1-2,TRBV30,CAWDPPGDGYTF,TGTGCCTGGGACCCCCCGGGCGATGGCTACACCTTC
.,.,TRBJ1-5,TRBV28,CASLRGYSNQPQHF,TGTGCCAGCCTCCGTGGTTATAGCAATCAGCCCCAGCATTTT
TRBD2,.,TRBJ2-1,TRBV9,CASSSRAGDSYNEQFF,TGTGCCAGCAGCTCTCGAGCGGGGGACTCCTACAATGAGCAGTTCTTC
TRBD2,once,TRBJ2-5,TRBV27,CAGCGSGGVQETQYF,TGTGCCGGATGTGGTAGCGGGGGGGTTCAAGAGACCCAGTACTTC
.,.,TRBJ1-2,TRBV29-1,CSVEGRFRSYGYTF,TGCAGCGTTGAAGGGCGGTTCCGCTCTTATGGCTACACCTTC
TRBD2,few,TRBJ2-3,TRBV6-5,CASSYVAGAQYF,TGTGCCAGCAGTTACGTAGCGGGGGCGCAGTATTTT
.,.,TRBJ1-1,TRBV7-9,CASSPAGLENTEAFF,TGTGCCAGCAGTCCTGCGGGACTGGAGAACACTGAAGCTTTCTTT
.,.,TRBJ1-5,TRBV7-9,CASSLGGVGQPQHF,TGTGCCAGCAGCTTAGGGGGGGTCGGTCAGCCCCAGCATTTT
.,.,TRBJ2-2,TRBV19,CASISNTGELFF,TGTGCCAGTATTTCCAACACCGGGGAGCTGTTTTTT
.,once,TRBJ1-6,TRBV7-2,CASSLRAGIYNSPLHF,TGTGCCAGCAGCCTTCGTGCGGGAATTTATAATTCACCCCTCCACTTT
.,.,TRBJ2-3,TRBV7-3,CASSPSGITDTQYF,TGTGCCAGCAGTCCCTCCGGGATCACAGATACGCAGTATTTT
.,.,TRBJ1-5,TRBV6-5,CASSYSGRRPQHF,TGTGCCAGCAGTTACTCAGGGCGAAGGCCCCAGCATTTT
.,once,TRBJ2-7,TRBV7-2,CASSVGPSYEQYF,TGTGCCAGCAGCGTGGGACCCTCCTACGAGCAGTACTTC
.,.,TRBJ2-7,TRBV18,CASSPPDSFYEQYF,TGTGCCAGCTCACCACCGGACAGCTTCTACGAGCAGTACTTC
TRBD1,few,TRBJ2-3,TRBV7-2,CASSLKWTGVADTQYF,TGTGCCAGCAGCTTAAAGTGGACAGGGGTGGCAGATACGCAGTATTTT
TRBD1,.,TRBJ1-2,TRBV27,CASSPSGQHYGYTF,TGTGCCAGCAGTCCGTCGGGACAGCACTATGGCTACACCTTC
TRBD1,.,TRBJ2-7,TRBV19,CARRWGGQGAHEQYF,TGTGCCAGGCGTTGGGGGGGACAGGGGGCCCACGAGCAGTACTTC
.,.,TRBJ2-2,TRBV7-2,CASRDTGELFF,TGTGCCAGCAGGGACACCGGGGAGCTGTTTTTT
TRBD1,medium-sized,TRBJ1-1,TRBV5-6,CASSLVYGDRTEAFF,TGTGCCAGCAGCTTGGTTTACGGGGACAGGACTGAAGCTTTCTTT
.,.,TRBJ1-2,TRBV29-1,CSVLVQQGGGRGYTF,TGCAGCGTGTTGGTTCAACAAGGTGGGGGCAGAGGCTACACCTTC
.,.,TRBJ2-7,TRBV6-5,CASSYGRASYEQYF,TGTGCCAGCAGTTACGGCAGGGCCTCCTACGAGCAGTACTTC
.,.,TRBJ2-1,TRBV9,CASSARGNEQFF,TGTGCCAGCAGCGCCAGGGGTAATGAGCAGTTCTTC
.,.,TRBJ2-1,TRBV7-9,CASTKSKGVESNEQFF,TGTGCCAGCACCAAATCCAAGGGAGTGGAGTCAAATGAGCAGTTCTTC
.,.,TRBJ1-1,TRBV7-3,CASSTLGRATEAFF,TGTGCCAGCAGCACCTTGGGGAGAGCCACTGAAGCTTTCTTT
.,few,TRBJ2-1,TRBV7-2,CASSLTISTEQFF,TGTGCCAGCAGCTTGACGATTAGCACTGAGCAGTTCTTC
TRBD2,.,TRBJ2-1,TRBV19,CASSTSGGSYNEQFF,TGTGCCAGTAGTACCAGCGGGGGCTCCTACAATGAGCAGTTCTTC
.,.,TRBJ1-4,TRBV5-1,CASSLPGGEKLFF,TGCGCCAGCAGCTTGCCCGGCGGTGAAAAACTGTTTTTT
.,.,TRBJ1-5,TRBV27,CWDPAPAF,TGTTGGGACCCAGCCCCAGCATTT
TRBD2,.,TRBJ2-7,TRBV7-9,CASSAGGYEQYF,TGTGCCAGCAGCGCGGGGGGTTACGAGCAGTACTTC
TRBD2,.,TRBJ2-7,TRBV11-2,CASSLGTSGGHEQYF,TGTGCCAGCAGCTTAGGGACTAGCGGGGGACACGAGCAGTACTTC
.,.,TRBJ1-2,TRBV29-1,CSVLGEVYGYTF,TGCAGCGTTCTAGGGGAAGTCTATGGCTACACCTTC
.,.,TRBJ2-1,TRBV7-9,CASSSTRTGVRYNEQFF,TGTGCCAGCAGCTCAACCCGCACCGGGGTTAGGTACAATGAGCAGTTCTTC
.,once,TRBJ2-1,TRBV28,CATKRGAGSSYNEQFF,TGTGCCACCAAAAGGGGAGCAGGGAGCTCCTACAATGAGCAGTTCTTC
.,.,TRBJ2-1,TRBV28,CASRGRTQPLNEQFF,TGTGCCAGCAGAGGTCGGACCCAACCTCTCAATGAGCAGTTCTTC
TRBD1,.,TRBJ1-2,TRBV29-1,CSVGGAGGNYGYTF,TGCAGCGTTGGAGGGGCAGGGGGTAACTATGGCTACACCTTC
.,few,TRBJ1-2,TRBV7-9,CASSLGARVDGYTF,TGTGCCAGCAGCTTAGGGGCCAGGGTGGATGGCTACACCTTC
.,.,TRBJ2-1,TRBV27,CASRKGPMSSYNEQFF,TGTGCCAGCAGAAAGGGACCGATGAGCTCCTACAATGAGCAGTTCTTC
.,.,TRBJ2-3,TRBV7-9,CASSSRGAQIDTQYF,TGTGCCAGCAGCTCCCGAGGGGCACAGATAGATACGCAGTATTTT
TRBD2,.,TRBJ2-1,TRBV6-5,CASSQSGSSYNEQFF,TGTGCCAGCAGCCAGAGCGGGAGCTCCTACAATGAGCAGTTCTTC
.,.,TRBJ2-2,TRBV4-1,CASSLQGTTTGELFF,TGCGCCAGCAGCCTACAGGGTACCACTACCGGGGAGCTGTTTTTT
.,once,TRBJ2-7,TRBV27,CASSGEVVGEQYF,TGTGCCAGCAGTGGGGAGGTAGTGGGCGAGCAGTACTTC
.,.,TRBJ1-6,TRBV5-8,CASSLGTAYNSPLHF,TGTGCCAGCAGCTTGGGGACAGCCTATAATTCACCCCTCCACTTT
TRBD1,.,TRBJ2-7,TRBV29-1,CSVQQGFNEQYF,TGCAGCGTTCAACAGGGGTTCAACGAGCAGTACTTC
.,.,TRBJ2-3,TRBV6-5,CASSTTDTQYF,TGTGCCAGCAGTACTACAGATACGCAGTATTTT
.,many,TRBJ2-1,TRBV29-1,CRVEGGGGAGGSYNEQFF,TGCCGCGTTGAAGGGGGGGGAGGGGCAGGAGGTTCCTACAATGAGCAGTTCTTC
.,medium-sized,TRBJ1-5,TRBV7-8,CASSLAEERVQPQHF,TGTGCCAGCAGCTTAGCGGAGGAGCGGGTTCAGCCCCAGCATTTT
.,once,TRBJ2-7,TRBV7-6,CASSPNTAYEQYF,TGTGCCAGCAGCCCGAATACCGCCTACGAGCAGTACTTC